This T cell receptor (beta chain) was observed in a study of response to subunit inactivated influenza vaccine. TCRdb independently ran MiXCR on the RT-PCR reads; one entry per CDR3 protein. The table includes over 450,000 distinct CDR3 sequences, 10% to 15% detected once. This CDR3 has 14 residues. The ends lost 6 bases at V and 3 bases at J; junction bases unmatched: 3. There are many counts of this clonotype. As yet, its antigen is unknown. Broader study findings: It was suggested by the authors that few new T cells are recruited by each seasonal influenza vaccination.

Sequencing used PBMCs from blood, obtained about 40 days after vaccination. The clonotype originates from a middle-aged man who received an inactivated influenza vaccine. V and J are TRBV12-3 or TRBV12-4 and TRBJ2-5; the match to TRBD2 covers 11 bases. The CDR3: CASSLLAGEETQYF. For the CDR3, the DNA is TGTGCCAGCAGCTTACTAGCGGGGGAAGAGACCCAGTACTTC.